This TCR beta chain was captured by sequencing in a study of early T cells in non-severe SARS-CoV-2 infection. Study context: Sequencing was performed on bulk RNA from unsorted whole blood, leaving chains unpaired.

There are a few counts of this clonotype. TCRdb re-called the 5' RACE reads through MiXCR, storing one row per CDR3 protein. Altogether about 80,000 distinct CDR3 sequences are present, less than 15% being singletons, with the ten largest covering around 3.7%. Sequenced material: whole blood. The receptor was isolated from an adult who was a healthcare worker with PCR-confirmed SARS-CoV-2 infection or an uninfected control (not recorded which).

CDR3 coding DNA: TGTGCCAGCAGTTACTCAGTCGAGAAGCACAATCAGCCCCAGCATTTT. It encodes CASSYSVEKHNQPQHF. V usage is TRBV6-7 and J usage is TRBJ1-5; D unresolved. TRBV6-7 qualifies as an ORF whose function is uncertain. The CDR3 spans 16 residues. V was clipped by 0 bases and J by 3 bases, with 12 bases between them.